Presented here are 8 T cell receptor beta chains from one specimen sequenced in a study of OX40 agonist ivuxolimab in advanced cancers. Repertoires were generated with immunoSEQ multiplex PCR, while TCRdb's copy carries only in-frame clones and drops some. The sample has around 140,000 clones, 85% to 95% seen once. Sequences were derived from CD4+ or CD8+ T cells sorted from blood, sampled in a trial of the OX40 agonist ivuxolimab. The receptors come from an adult with an advanced solid tumor such as melanoma, head and neck, liver or kidney cancer.

About this clone: One end of the junction fails to match germline, which may point to a read error. The chain has TRBV5-1 and TRBJ2-7, with D possibly being TRBD1 or TRBD2 (5 bases each). From germline, CDR1 is SGHRS and CDR2 YFSETQ. The CDR3 extends over 13 amino acids. For the CDR3, the DNA is TGTGCCAGCAGGCGTCGGGACGGTCACGAGCAGTACTTC. This codes for CASRRRDGHEQYF.

The chain employs TRBV5-1 and TRBJ2-1, with TRBD2 identical over 12 bases. The V and J ends lost 6 bases and 9 bases, in that order; junction bases with no gene match: 10. CDR1 is SGHRS and CDR2 is YFSETQ in the germline V gene. This CDR3 is 15 amino acids long. CDR3 coding DNA: TGCGCCAGCACCGCTACTAGCGGGGGGTTTAGTGAGCAGTTCTTC. Translated, it gives CASTATSGGFSEQFF.

The rearrangement links TRBV5-4 to TRBJ2-3; 8 nucleotides align to TRBD2. The CDR3 is made up of 16 amino acids. V shed 4 bases and J 3 bases; nucleotides not matched to a gene: 10. CDR1 and CDR2 (germline): SGHNT, YYREEE (reference sequence). CDR3 nucleotide sequence: TGTGCCAGCAGCCTCAACCGGGGGGGAGGAACAGATACGCAGTATTTT. This sequence encodes CASSLNRGGGTDTQYF. Full variable domain (remainder filled in from reference TRBV5-4 and TRBJ2-3): ETGVTQSPTHLIKTRGQQVTLRCSSQSGHNTVSWYQQALGQGPQFIFQYYREEENGRGNFPPRFSGLQFPNYSSELNVNALELDDSALYLCASSLNRGGGTDTQYFGPGTRLTVL.

The rearrangement uses TRBV15 and TRBJ1-5; D call uncertain. Per germline, CDR1 LNHNV and CDR2 YYDKDF (reference sequence). The CDR3 runs 12 residues. V was pared by 0 bases and J by 5 bases, with 2 bases between. The CDR3 nucleotides read TGTGCCACCAGCAGAGACTATCAGCCCCAGCATTTT. Translation: CATSRDYQPQHF.

This chain uses TRBV28 with TRBJ1-4; possible D gene TRBD1, 6 bases. CDR1 and CDR2 from the germline V gene are MDHEN and SYDVKM. V shed 8 bases and J shed 7 bases, with 17 bases lying between them. CDR3 length equals 14 residues. The CDR3 spells CASLYQGRSEKLFF. CDR3 coding DNA: TGTGCCAGCCTGTATCAGGGGCGAAGTGAAAAACTGTTTTTT.

The V gene is TRBV7-3, the J gene TRBJ2-7; TRBD1 matches at 8 bases. This CDR3 has 13 residues. Germline trimming cut 3 bases from V and 7 bases from J; bases unmatched to any gene: 5. CDR1 SGHTA and CDR2 FQGTGA come from the germline V gene. The CDR3 DNA follows: TGTGCCAGCAGCTTCGGACAGGGTCAAGAGCAGTACTTC. Protein: CASSFGQGQEQYF.

This clone occurred once. V gene TRBV19 combines with J gene TRBJ1-4, with TRBD1 matching 8 bases. J lost 5 bases, V lost 4 bases, and 6 bases had no gene match. Germline CDR1 and CDR2: LNHDA and SQIVND (reference sequence). The CDR3 runs to 15 residues. The DNA of the CDR3 is TGTGCCAGTAGTAGCCGGACAGGGACGAATGAAAAACTGTTTTTT. It yields the protein CASSSRTGTNEKLFF.

V gene TRBV29-1 combines with J gene TRBJ2-1, with D perhaps being TRBD1 or TRBD2 (5 bases each). This CDR3 has 13 residues. V lost 8 bases and J lost 9, with 20 bases in between. Germline-derived CDR1 and CDR2 are SQVTM and ANQGSEA. CDR3 nucleotide sequence: TGCAGCCCCGGGACGGCTTTCTCGGGTGAGCAGTTCTTC. This encodes CSPGTAFSGEQFF.